This T cell receptor beta chain was captured by sequencing in a study of early T cells in non-severe SARS-CoV-2 infection. Study conclusions and caveats: Anti-spike CD8 responses were favored by VDJdb matching, which missed private and CD4 specificities.

With 3 bases removed from V and 6 bases from J, the gap between germline ends came to 15 bases. The CDR3 is made up of 14 amino acids. MiXCR, applied by TCRdb to the 5' RACE reads, yields one record per CDR3 protein. The top ten hold 20% to 25% of the sample, which has about 36,000 distinct CDR3 sequences, less than 7.5% seen once. On this clonotype itself: Its antigen is not identified.

The origin of this receptor is an adult who was a healthcare worker with PCR-confirmed SARS-CoV-2 infection or an uninfected control (not recorded which). Sequencing used whole blood, obtained at baseline. The V call is TRBV12-3 or TRBV12-4, the J call TRBJ2-7, with D perhaps TRBD1 (6 bases). CDR3 sequence reads: CASSLGRGASEQYF. CDR3 in DNA: TGTGCCAGCAGTTTGGGCAGGGGCGCGTCCGAGCAGTACTTC.